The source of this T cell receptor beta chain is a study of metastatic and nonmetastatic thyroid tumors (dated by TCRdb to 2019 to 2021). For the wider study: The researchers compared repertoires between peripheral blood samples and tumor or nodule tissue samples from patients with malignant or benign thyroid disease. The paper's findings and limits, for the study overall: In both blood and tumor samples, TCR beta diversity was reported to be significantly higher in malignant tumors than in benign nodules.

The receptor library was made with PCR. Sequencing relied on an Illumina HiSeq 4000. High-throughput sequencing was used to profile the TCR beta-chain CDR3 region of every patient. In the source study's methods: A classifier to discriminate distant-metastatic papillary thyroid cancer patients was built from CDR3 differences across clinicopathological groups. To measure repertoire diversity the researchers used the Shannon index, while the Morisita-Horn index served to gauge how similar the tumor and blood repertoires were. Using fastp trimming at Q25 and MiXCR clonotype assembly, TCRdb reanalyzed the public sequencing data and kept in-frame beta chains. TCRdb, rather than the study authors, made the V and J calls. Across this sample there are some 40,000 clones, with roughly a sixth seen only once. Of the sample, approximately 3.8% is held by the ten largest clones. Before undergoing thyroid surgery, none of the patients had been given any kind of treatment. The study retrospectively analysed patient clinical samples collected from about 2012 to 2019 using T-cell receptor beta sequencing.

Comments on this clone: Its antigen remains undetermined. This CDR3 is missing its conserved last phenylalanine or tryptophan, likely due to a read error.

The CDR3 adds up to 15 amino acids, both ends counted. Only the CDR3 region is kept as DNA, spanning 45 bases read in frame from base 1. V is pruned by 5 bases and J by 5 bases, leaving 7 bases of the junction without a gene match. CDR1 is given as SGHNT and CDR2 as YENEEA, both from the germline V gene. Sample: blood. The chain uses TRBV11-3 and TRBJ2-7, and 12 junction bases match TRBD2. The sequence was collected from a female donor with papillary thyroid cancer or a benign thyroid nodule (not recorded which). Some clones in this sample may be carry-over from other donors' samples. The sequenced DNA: TGTGCCAGCAGCATCGGACTAGCGGGAACCAACGAGCAGTACATC. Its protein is CASSIGLAGTNEQYI.